This T cell receptor beta chain was recorded in a study of spatial heterogeneity in lung cancer. Looking at the study overall: The study observed each unique TCR and UMI combination more than ten times on average in raw reads. Notes on the study in general: Counts of ubiquitous and regional expanded TCRs tracked ubiquitous and regional nonsynonymous mutations, respectively. It was found that expanded intratumoral alpha and beta TCR counts tracked tumor mutation counts.

Time point meaning: sample taken at primary tumor resection. Untreated early-stage non-small cell lung cancer patients, around 72 in total, were the donors. Unsorted whole RNA from tumor, nontumor lung or frozen PBMC underwent sequencing. Many counts were recorded for this clonotype. The antigen remains undetermined. With the library built for alpha chains, this beta chain is off target and its frequency is not meaningful. From the 5' RACE reads, TCRdb called clonotypes with MiXCR, one entry per CDR3 protein. Among fewer than 11,000 distinct CDR3 sequences listed, 9% to 15% were seen once. The CDR3 length is 15 residues. The germline gives CDR1 SGHDN, CDR2 FVKESK. Trimming took 4 bases from V and 4 from J, leaving 16 bases between them.

The J gene is TRBJ1-1, the V gene TRBV14; D call uncertain. This sequence originates from a male donor with early-stage non-small cell lung cancer. The sequencing used lung tumor tissue, collected at surgery. This CDR3 is CASSRLLGEGTEAFF. CDR3 bases: TGTGCCAGCAGCCGGCTCCTGGGAGAAGGCACTGAAGCTTTCTTT.